This T cell receptor beta chain is drawn from a study of OX40 agonist ivuxolimab in advanced cancers. In the study overall: Ivuxolimab was a fully human IgG2 agonistic monoclonal antibody targeting the costimulatory receptor OX40 (CD134). In the dose-escalation cohort, more than 75% of patients were male, and the mean age was approximately 60 years, with a range of roughly 20 to 80. Peripheral TCRbeta sequencing aimed to test whether ivuxolimab altered TCR sequence diversity and caused clonal T-cell expansion. Among the 52 dose-escalation patients, some 19 had hepatocellular carcinoma, approximately 15 melanoma, 9 renal cell carcinoma and 9 head and neck cancer. Partial responses were achieved by three dose-escalation patients, of whom one had hepatocellular carcinoma and two had cutaneous melanoma. Intravenous ivuxolimab was administered to patients every 2 weeks at six dose levels: 0.01, 0.1, 0.3, 1.5, 3 and 10 mg/kg. The paper covers the monotherapy dose-escalation part of the phase I ivuxolimab trial, which included N of about 56 patients. Prior anti-PD-1, anti-PD-L1 or anti-CTLA-4 therapy was permitted, and approximately 42% of dose-escalation patients had received checkpoint inhibitors.

To sequence the TCRbeta CDR3 region, genomic DNA was isolated from the sorted cells. The immunoSEQ Assay was used for sequencing of TCRbeta CDR3 regions. TCRdb retrieved this table from immuneACCESS and kept in-frame rearrangements only. Not all clones are present; in checked studies, unresolved V genes account for under half, and no reason is known for the remainder. The sample table contains about 26,000 clones; only one count was recorded for around 85% of them. The top ten hold around a quarter of the sample. Worth noting for this clone: What antigen it recognizes has not been identified. Nothing much larger sits one base from this clone, and base qualities are not available.

The trial excluded patients who had a history of autoimmune disease or who were on systemic immunosuppression. In every dose cohort, peripheral blood was drawn for TCR sequencing at baseline, cycle 4 day 1, and cycle 7 day 1. Samples were obtained from an open-label, multicenter, first-in-human phase I dose-escalation trial of ivuxolimab. Adults with locally advanced or metastatic melanoma, renal cell, hepatocellular, or head and neck squamous cell carcinoma were enrolled in the trial. Before TCR sequencing, CD4+ T cells and CD8+ T cells were sorted from peripheral blood as separate populations. Summary of the overall study and its limitations: In the 0.1-3.0 mg/kg groups, partial responders had among the lowest normalized peripheral clonal expansion, particularly in CD8+ T cells. Which antigens the clonally expanded peripheral T cells were specific for was not determined. Clonal expansion of both CD4+ and CD8+ blood T cells was observed from baseline to week 6 at doses 0.1 to 3.0 mg/kg. After ivuxolimab, CD8+ T cells had more expanded clones than CD4+ T cells on average. Low levels of normalized T-cell clonal expansion were also seen in some patients who did not respond.

The sequence was obtained from an adult with an advanced solid tumor such as melanoma, head and neck, liver or kidney cancer. The sample was CD4+ or CD8+ T cells sorted from blood, taken in a trial of the OX40 agonist ivuxolimab.

The CDR3 region has the sequence CASSFQGEYNEQFF. The DNA reads as follows: TGTGCCAGCAGTTTCCAGGGGGAGTACAATGAGCAGTTCTTC. Rearrangement joined TRBV27 to TRBJ2-1; 7 bases in the junction line up with TRBD1. CDR1 MNHEY and CDR2 SMNVEV are derived from the germline V gene (reference sequence). The CDR3 covers 14 residues, taking in both the cysteine and the phenylalanine. Left in the record is the CDR3 DNA by itself, 42 bases read in frame from the first base. Trimming takes 3 bases off V and 4 bases off J; junction bases not matched to a gene: 3.